This is a list of T cell receptor beta chains from one sample in a study of blood T cell repertoires in COVID-19. Data came from immunoSEQ multiplex PCR; TCRdb stores just in-frame clones and leaves some out. Of about 80,000 clones in the sample, about four fifths were seen once. Input material: peripheral blood. These receptor sequences come from a human donor in a cohort sampled during active COVID-19. Each CDR3 is given without its conserved first and last residue. Each record gives: V gene, J gene, CDR3 protein.

v_call: TRBV27; j_call: TRBJ2-1; cdr3_aa: ASSLLKTWGLASYNEQF
v_call: TRBV7-2; j_call: TRBJ2-1; cdr3_aa: ASSPTGSLWDEQF
v_call: TRBV4-1; j_call: TRBJ2-5; cdr3_aa: ASSPRLAGGQETQY
v_call: TRBV10-1; j_call: TRBJ1-1; cdr3_aa: ASSDGDKTEAF
v_call: TRBV7-3; j_call: TRBJ2-5; cdr3_aa: ASSATAGGPRETQY
v_call: TRBV25-1; j_call: TRBJ2-1; cdr3_aa: ASSAWTGPYNEQF
v_call: TRBV19; j_call: TRBJ1-5; cdr3_aa: ASEVGAYSNQPQH
v_call: TRBV7-8; j_call: TRBJ1-5; cdr3_aa: ASSPGVQPQH
v_call: TRBV6-1; j_call: TRBJ1-1; cdr3_aa: ASSDKMNTEAF
v_call: TRBV6-1; j_call: TRBJ1-1; cdr3_aa: ASSEAAGHMNTEAF
v_call: TRBV2; j_call: TRBJ1-1; cdr3_aa: ASSPVGVGEAF
v_call: TRBV6-4; j_call: TRBJ2-1; cdr3_aa: ASSDSTGGPYNEQF
v_call: TRBV7-8; j_call: TRBJ2-2; cdr3_aa: ASSFSGAGELF
v_call: TRBV7-9; j_call: TRBJ1-2; cdr3_aa: ASSYYSGRDGYT
v_call: TRBV2; j_call: TRBJ2-2; cdr3_aa: ASIGGQGAGELF
v_call: TRBV25-1; j_call: TRBJ2-1; cdr3_aa: ASGLAGVHEQF
v_call: TRBV6-5; j_call: TRBJ2-2; cdr3_aa: ASGHGTGTGELF
v_call: TRBV6-5; j_call: TRBJ2-7; cdr3_aa: ASSNHRGLYEQY
v_call: TRBV9; j_call: TRBJ2-7; cdr3_aa: ASSVGTGASYEQY
v_call: TRBV4-3; j_call: TRBJ2-3; cdr3_aa: ASSLLRTAPLGWDTQY
v_call: TRBV27; j_call: TRBJ2-1; cdr3_aa: ASSFGTPSYNEQF
v_call: TRBV6-5; j_call: TRBJ1-1; cdr3_aa: ASSLQGNTEAF
v_call: TRBV25-1; j_call: TRBJ2-2; cdr3_aa: ASSETHRGANTGELF
v_call: TRBV27; j_call: TRBJ1-2; cdr3_aa: ASTRGPNYGYT
v_call: TRBV11-2; j_call: TRBJ1-1; cdr3_aa: ASSQRDEAF
v_call: TRBV28; j_call: TRBJ1-5; cdr3_aa: ASSLAGNQPQH
v_call: TRBV30; j_call: TRBJ1-1; cdr3_aa: AWSVGTSGAEAF
v_call: TRBV5-5; j_call: TRBJ2-3; cdr3_aa: ASSPTDSGLVLDTQY
v_call: TRBV27; j_call: TRBJ2-1; cdr3_aa: ASSFLSPLAGGNNEQF
v_call: TRBV19; j_call: TRBJ1-2; cdr3_aa: ASSIGQDYGYT
v_call: TRBV3-1/TRBV3-2; j_call: TRBJ1-3; cdr3_aa: ASSQPDRGHSGNTIY
v_call: TRBV30; j_call: TRBJ2-1; cdr3_aa: AWSRSSYNEQF
v_call: TRBV10-2; j_call: TRBJ2-1; cdr3_aa: ASSGLAGADEQF
v_call: TRBV27; j_call: TRBJ2-1; cdr3_aa: ASSLGGGSQF
v_call: TRBV5-1; j_call: TRBJ2-2; cdr3_aa: ASSFPGQGPVTGELF
v_call: TRBV11-2; j_call: TRBJ2-7; cdr3_aa: ASSLDRTYEQY
v_call: TRBV7-6; j_call: TRBJ2-2; cdr3_aa: ASSASAGATGELF
v_call: TRBV19; j_call: TRBJ2-5; cdr3_aa: ASSIDSPGEETQY
v_call: TRBV7-9; j_call: TRBJ1-6; cdr3_aa: ASSLGQGVNSPLH
v_call: TRBV24-1; j_call: TRBJ2-7; cdr3_aa: ATSDGRGSLEQY
v_call: TRBV4-2; j_call: TRBJ2-7; cdr3_aa: ASSQDGTGLSYEQY
v_call: TRBV7-9; j_call: TRBJ1-3; cdr3_aa: ASSSIGSSGNTIY
v_call: TRBV19; j_call: TRBJ2-5; cdr3_aa: ASSVAGGEETQY
v_call: TRBV12-3/TRBV12-4; j_call: TRBJ1-2; cdr3_aa: ASSRGTGYT
v_call: TRBV7-2; j_call: TRBJ2-3; cdr3_aa: ASTTRVTDTQY
v_call: TRBV25-1; j_call: TRBJ2-2; cdr3_aa: ASRGTLTGELF
v_call: TRBV9; j_call: TRBJ2-5; cdr3_aa: ASSAPPTGIQETQY
v_call: TRBV6-1; j_call: TRBJ1-3; cdr3_aa: ASSEVGGSGNTIY
v_call: TRBV9; j_call: TRBJ2-1; cdr3_aa: ASSVGLDTEQF
v_call: TRBV30; j_call: TRBJ1-6; cdr3_aa: AWTGRQGIRFNSPLH
v_call: TRBV30; j_call: TRBJ2-4; cdr3_aa: AWSVPGLGVAKNIQY
v_call: TRBV6-6; j_call: TRBJ2-3; cdr3_aa: ASSSWTGGNTDTQY
v_call: TRBV29-1; j_call: TRBJ1-4; cdr3_aa: SGGGDEKLF
v_call: TRBV5-4; j_call: TRBJ2-1; cdr3_aa: ASSPVAAHNEQF